This T cell receptor beta chain was sequenced in a study of OX40 agonist ivuxolimab in advanced cancers. CDR1 and CDR2 (germline): KGHSH, LQKENI. This CDR3 is 15 amino acids long. Sequencing used immunoSEQ multiplex PCR; TCRdb keeps in-frame clones, though not all of them. The sample has approximately 73,000 clones, around 90% seen once. Details on this clone: The junction and the germline gene differ at one end; a read error may be behind it.

The chain carries TRBV18 and TRBJ1-1, with 9 bases fitting TRBD1. The sequencing used CD4+ or CD8+ T cells sorted from blood, collected in a trial of the OX40 agonist ivuxolimab. The receptor was derived from an adult with an advanced solid tumor such as melanoma, head and neck, liver or kidney cancer. The CDR3 region is CASSPQRTGDTEAFF. Here the CDR3 DNA reads TGTGCCAGCTCCCCACAACGGACAGGGGACACTGAAGCTTTCTTT.